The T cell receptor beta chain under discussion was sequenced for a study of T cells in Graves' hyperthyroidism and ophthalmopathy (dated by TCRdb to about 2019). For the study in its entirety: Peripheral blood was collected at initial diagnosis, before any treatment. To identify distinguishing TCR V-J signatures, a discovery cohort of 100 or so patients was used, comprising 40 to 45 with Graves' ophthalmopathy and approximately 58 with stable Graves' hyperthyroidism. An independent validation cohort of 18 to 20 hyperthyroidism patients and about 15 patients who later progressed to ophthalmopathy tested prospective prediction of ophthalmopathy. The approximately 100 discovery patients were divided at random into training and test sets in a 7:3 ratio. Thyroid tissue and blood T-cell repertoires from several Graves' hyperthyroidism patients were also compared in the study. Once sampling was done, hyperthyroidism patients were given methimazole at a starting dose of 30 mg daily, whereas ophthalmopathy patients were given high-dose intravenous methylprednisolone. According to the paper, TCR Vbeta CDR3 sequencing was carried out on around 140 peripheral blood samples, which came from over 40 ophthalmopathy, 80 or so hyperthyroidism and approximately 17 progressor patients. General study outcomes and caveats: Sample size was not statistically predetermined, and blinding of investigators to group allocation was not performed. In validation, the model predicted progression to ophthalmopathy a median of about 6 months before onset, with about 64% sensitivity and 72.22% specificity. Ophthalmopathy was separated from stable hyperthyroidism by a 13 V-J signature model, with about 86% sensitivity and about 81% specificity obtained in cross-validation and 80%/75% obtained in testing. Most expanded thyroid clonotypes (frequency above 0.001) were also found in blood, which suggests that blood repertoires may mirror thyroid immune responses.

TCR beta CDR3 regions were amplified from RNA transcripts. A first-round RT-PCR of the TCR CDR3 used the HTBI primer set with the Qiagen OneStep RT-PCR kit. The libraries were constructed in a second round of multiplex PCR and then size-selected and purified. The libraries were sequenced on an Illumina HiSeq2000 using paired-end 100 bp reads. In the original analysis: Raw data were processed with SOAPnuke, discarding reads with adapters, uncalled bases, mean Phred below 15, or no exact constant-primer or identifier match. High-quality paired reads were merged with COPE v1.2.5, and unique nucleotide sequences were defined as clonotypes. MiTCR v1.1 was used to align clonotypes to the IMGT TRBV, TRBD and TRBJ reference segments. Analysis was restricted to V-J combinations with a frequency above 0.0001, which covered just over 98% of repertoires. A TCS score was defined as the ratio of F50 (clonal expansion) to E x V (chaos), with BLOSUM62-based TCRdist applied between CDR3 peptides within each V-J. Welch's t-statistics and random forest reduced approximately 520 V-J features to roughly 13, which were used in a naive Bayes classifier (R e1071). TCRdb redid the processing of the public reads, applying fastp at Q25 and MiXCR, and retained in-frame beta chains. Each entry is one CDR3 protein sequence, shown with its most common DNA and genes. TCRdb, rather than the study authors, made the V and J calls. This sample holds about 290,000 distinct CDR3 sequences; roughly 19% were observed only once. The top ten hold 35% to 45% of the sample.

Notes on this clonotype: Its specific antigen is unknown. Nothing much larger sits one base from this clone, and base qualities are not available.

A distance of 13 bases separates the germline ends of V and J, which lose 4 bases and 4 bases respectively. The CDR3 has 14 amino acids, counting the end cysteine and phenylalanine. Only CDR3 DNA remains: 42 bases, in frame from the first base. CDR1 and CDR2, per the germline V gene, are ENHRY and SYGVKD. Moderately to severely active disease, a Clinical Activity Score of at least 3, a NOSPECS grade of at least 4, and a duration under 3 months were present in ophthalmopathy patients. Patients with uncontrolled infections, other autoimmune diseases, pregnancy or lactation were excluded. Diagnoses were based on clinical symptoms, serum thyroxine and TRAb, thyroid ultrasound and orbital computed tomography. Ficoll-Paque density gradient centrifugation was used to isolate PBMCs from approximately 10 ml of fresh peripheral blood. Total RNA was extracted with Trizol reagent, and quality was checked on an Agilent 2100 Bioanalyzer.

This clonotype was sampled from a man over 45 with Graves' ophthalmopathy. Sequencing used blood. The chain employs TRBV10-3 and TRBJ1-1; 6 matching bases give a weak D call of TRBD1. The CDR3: CAISVGQYGTEAFF. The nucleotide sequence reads TGTGCCATCAGTGTAGGACAGTATGGCACTGAAGCTTTCTTT.